This note documents a single T cell receptor beta chain sequence. Authors' methods: Estimation of nucleated cell counts relied on the amplification of reference gene primers. Sequenced by immunoSEQ multiplex PCR; TCRdb stores in-frame clones only, minus some. From that table come the V and J calls and clone size; the DNA was used to work out D and trimming. The sample includes more than 85,000 clones, about 89% of them seen just once. Germline V gene sequence: CDR1 SNHLY, CDR2 FYNNEI. V was cut by 7 bases and J by 5 bases, with 10 bases left in between. This CDR3 has 12 amino acids. The entry originates in a study of blood T cell repertoires in COVID-19.

This chain joins TRBV2 and TRBJ2-3; D is unclear. This TCR derives from a man in his 60s with acute or convalescent COVID-19. Specimen: peripheral blood. CDR3 protein: CASTILVDTQYF. In DNA form, the CDR3 reads TGTGCCAGCACCATCCTAGTAGATACGCAGTATTTT.